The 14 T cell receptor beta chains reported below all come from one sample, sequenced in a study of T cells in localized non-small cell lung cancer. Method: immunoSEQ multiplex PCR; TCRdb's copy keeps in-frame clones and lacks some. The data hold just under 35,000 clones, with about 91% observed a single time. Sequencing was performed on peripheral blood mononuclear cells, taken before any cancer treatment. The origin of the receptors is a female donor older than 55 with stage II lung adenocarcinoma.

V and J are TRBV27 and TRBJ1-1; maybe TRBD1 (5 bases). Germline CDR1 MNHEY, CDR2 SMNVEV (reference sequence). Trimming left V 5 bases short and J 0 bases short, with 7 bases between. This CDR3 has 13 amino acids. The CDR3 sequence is CASSKTVNTEAFF. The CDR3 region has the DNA TGTGCCAGCAGTAAGACAGTGAACACTGAAGCTTTCTTT.

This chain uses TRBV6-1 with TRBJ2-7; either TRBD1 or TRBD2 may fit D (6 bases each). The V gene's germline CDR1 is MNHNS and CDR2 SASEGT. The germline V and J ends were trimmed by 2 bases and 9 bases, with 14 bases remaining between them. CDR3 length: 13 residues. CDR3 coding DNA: TGTGCCAGCAGTGAAAGCCGGGGGCAGAGGCAGTACTTC. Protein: CASSESRGQRQYF.

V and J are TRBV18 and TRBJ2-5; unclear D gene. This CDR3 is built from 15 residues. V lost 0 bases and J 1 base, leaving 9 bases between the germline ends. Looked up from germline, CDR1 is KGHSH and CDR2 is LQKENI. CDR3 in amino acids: CASSPPAGRQETQYF. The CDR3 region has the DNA TGTGCCAGCTCACCACCTGCCGGCCGCCAAGAGACCCAGTACTTC.

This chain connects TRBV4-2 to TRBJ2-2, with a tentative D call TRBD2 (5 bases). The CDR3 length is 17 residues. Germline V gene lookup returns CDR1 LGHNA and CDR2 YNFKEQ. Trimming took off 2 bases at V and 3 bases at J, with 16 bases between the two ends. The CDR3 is CASSQLGLNGDTGELFF. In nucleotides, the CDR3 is TGTGCCAGCAGCCAACTCGGTCTCAACGGGGACACCGGGGAGCTGTTTTTT.

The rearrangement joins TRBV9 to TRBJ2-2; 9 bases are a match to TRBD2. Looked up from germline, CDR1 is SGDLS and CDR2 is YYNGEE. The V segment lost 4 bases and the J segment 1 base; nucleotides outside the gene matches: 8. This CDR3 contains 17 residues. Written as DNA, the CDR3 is TGTGCCAGCAGCCCCACCGGACTAGCGTGGAACACCGGGGAGCTGTTTTTT. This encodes CASSPTGLAWNTGELFF. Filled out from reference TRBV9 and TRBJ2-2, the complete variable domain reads DSGVTQTPKHLITATGQRVTLRCSPRSGDLSVYWYQQSLDQGLQFLIQYYNGEERAKGNILERFSAQQFPDLHSELNLSSLELGDSALYFCASSPTGLAWNTGELFFGEGSRLTVL.

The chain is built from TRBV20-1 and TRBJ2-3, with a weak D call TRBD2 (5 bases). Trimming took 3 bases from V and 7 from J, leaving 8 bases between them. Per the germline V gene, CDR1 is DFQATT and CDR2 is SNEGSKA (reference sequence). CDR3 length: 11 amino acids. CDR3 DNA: TGCAGTGCTAGGACGGGAAATACGCAGTATTTT. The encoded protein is CSARTGNTQYF.

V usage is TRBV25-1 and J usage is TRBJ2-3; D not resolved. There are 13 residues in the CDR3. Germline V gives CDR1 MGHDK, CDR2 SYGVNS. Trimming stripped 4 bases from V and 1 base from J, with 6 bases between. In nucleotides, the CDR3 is TGTGCCAGCAGTGCACGGGGCACAGATACGCAGTATTTT. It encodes CASSARGTDTQYF.

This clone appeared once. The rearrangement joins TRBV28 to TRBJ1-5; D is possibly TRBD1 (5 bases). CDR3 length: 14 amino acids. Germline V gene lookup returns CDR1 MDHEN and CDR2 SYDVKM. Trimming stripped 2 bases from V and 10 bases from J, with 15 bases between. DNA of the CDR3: TGTGCCAGCAGTTTAAGGATGACAGTCCCCCCCCAGCATTTT. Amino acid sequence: CASSLRMTVPPQHF.

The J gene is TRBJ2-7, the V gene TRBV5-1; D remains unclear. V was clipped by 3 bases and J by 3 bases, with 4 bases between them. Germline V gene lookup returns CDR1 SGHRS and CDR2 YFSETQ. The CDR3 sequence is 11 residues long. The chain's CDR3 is CASSSNYEQYF. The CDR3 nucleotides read TGCGCCAGCAGCTCAAACTACGAGCAGTACTTC.

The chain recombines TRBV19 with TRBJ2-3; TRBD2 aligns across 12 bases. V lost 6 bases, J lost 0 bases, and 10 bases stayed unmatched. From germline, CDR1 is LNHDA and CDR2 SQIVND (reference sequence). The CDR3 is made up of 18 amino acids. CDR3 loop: CASRGGLAGAASTDTQYF. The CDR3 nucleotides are TGTGCCAGTAGAGGGGGACTAGCGGGTGCCGCTAGCACAGATACGCAGTATTTT. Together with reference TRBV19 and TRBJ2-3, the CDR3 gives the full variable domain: DGGITQSPKYLFRKEGQNVTLSCEQNLNHDAMYWYRQDPGQGLRLIYYSQIVNDFQKGDIAEGYSVSREKKESFPLTVTSAQKNPTAFYLCASRGGLAGAASTDTQYFGPGTRLTVL.

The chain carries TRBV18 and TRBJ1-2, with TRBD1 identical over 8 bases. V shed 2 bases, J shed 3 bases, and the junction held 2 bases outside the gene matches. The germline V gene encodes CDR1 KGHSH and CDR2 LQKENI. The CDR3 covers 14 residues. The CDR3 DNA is TGTGCCAGCTCACCAACGGGACAGGACTATGGCTACACCTTC. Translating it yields CASSPTGQDYGYTF.

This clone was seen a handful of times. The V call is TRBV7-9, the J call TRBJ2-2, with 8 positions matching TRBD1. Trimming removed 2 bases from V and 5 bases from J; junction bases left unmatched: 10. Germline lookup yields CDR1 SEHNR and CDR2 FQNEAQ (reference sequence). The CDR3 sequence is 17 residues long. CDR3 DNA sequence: TGTGCCAGCAGCTTAAATTTCGGGACAGGATTAACCGGGGAGCTGTTTTTT. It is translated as CASSLNFGTGLTGELFF.

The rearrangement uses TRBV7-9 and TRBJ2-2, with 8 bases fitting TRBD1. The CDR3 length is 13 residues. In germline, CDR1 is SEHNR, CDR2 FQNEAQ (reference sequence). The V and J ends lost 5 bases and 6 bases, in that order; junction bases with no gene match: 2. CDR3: CASSPGQAGELFF. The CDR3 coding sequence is TGTGCCAGCAGCCCGGGACAGGCCGGGGAGCTGTTTTTT.

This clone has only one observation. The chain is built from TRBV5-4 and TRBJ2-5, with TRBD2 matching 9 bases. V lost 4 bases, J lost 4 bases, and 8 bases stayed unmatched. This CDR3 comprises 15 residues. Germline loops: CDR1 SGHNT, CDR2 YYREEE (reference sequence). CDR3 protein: CASSLQGSGGETQYF. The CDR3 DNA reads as TGTGCCAGCAGCCTACAAGGTAGCGGGGGAGAGACCCAGTACTTC.